The entry below gives a single T cell receptor beta chain sequence along with its context. The source of the sample is a study of control samples from healthy donors and cancer patients. Trimming pared 5 bases from V and 7 bases from J, leaving 17 bases between. The length of the CDR3 is 15 residues. Germline loops: CDR1 LGHNT, CDR2 FRNRAP. Libraries were prepared by immunoSEQ multiplex PCR; TCRdb keeps only in-frame clonotypes and omits some of them. The sample holds 200,000 to 250,000 clones, around 94% seen once. What was sequenced was blood. The receptor was derived from a man aged 50-59 years in good health. V gene TRBV12-5 combines with J gene TRBJ2-2; D might be TRBD1 (5 bases). The DNA for the CDR3 is TGTGCTAGTGGTCTCGCAACAGGTTATCGCGGGGAGCTGTTTTTT. This translates into CASGLATGYRGELFF. Full variable domain (missing parts from reference TRBV12-5 and TRBJ2-2): DARVTQTPRHKVTEMGQEVTMRCQPILGHNTVFWYRQTMMQGLELLAYFRNRAPLDDSGMPKDRFSAEMPDATLATLKIQPSEPRDSAVYFCASGLATGYRGELFFGEGSRLTVL.